This T cell receptor (beta chain) comes out of a study of T cell changes during pregnancy in multiple sclerosis. The V and J ends lost 6 bases and 7 bases, in that order; junction bases with no gene match: 7. This CDR3 is built from 13 residues. Germline V lookup: CDR1 LNHDA, CDR2 SQIVND (reference sequence). The assay was immunoSEQ multiplex PCR, and TCRdb's table has in-frame clones only and misses some. The sample holds tens of thousands of clones, 92% seen once. The receptor was derived from a female donor in good health, enrolled as a control in a pregnancy study. The starting material was CD8+ T cells from peripheral blood mononuclear cells, obtained in the third trimester of pregnancy. The chain employs TRBV19 and TRBJ1-1; 8 bases agree with TRBD1. The CDR3 sequence: CASSPGGVNEAFF. CDR3 nucleotides: TGTGCCAGTAGCCCAGGGGGCGTTAATGAAGCTTTCTTT. Filled out from reference TRBV19 and TRBJ1-1, the complete variable domain reads DGGITQSPKYLFRKEGQNVTLSCEQNLNHDAMYWYRQDPGQGLRLIYYSQIVNDFQKGDIAEGYSVSREKKESFPLTVTSAQKNPTAFYLCASSPGGVNEAFFGQGTRLTVV.